A selection of T cell receptor beta chains follows, all from one sample in a study of molecular identifiers for immune sequencing clone quantification. TCRdb re-called the PCR reads with MiXCR, one entry per CDR3 protein. This repertoire shows under 75,000 distinct CDR3 sequences, around 20% found once; its top ten account for 1.1% to 1.5%. The sample comprised naive CD8+ T cells from blood, with Jurkat cell RNA spiked in. The receptors were gathered from a human donor in good health. Some libraries in this study had Jurkat cell RNA spiked in. The CDR3 runs from the conserved cysteine through the conserved F or W. The D gene is left open where the match is weak. Size tells how often a clone was seen (once, few, many) or the class of an expanded clone, and some rows leave it out.

d_call	v_call	j_call	clone_size	cdr3_nt	cdr3_aa
NA	TRBV27	TRBJ2-2	few	TGTGCCAGCAGTTTAGGAGTCAGGACCCTCACCGGGGAGCTGTTTTTT	CASSLGVRTLTGELFF
NA	TRBV7-8	TRBJ2-1	many	TGTGCCAGCAGCTTAGAGGGGGGAAACACCTACAATGAGCAGTTCTTC	CASSLEGGNTYNEQFF
NA	TRBV7-9	TRBJ2-7	many	TGTGCCAGCAGCTTATCGAACAGGACTGGCGAGCAGTACTTC	CASSLSNRTGEQYF
NA	TRBV20-1	TRBJ1-2	NA	TGCAGTGCTCCCCAACAGGAGGGCACCTTC	CSAPQQEGTF
TRBD1	TRBV2	TRBJ1-1	few	TGTGTCAGCAGTTCCGGACAGGGCGCCACTGAAGCTTTCTTT	CVSSSGQGATEAFF
NA	TRBV7-9	TRBJ1-4	few	TGTGCCAGCAGCTTACCGGGACGGTATAATGAAAAACTGTTTTTT	CASSLPGRYNEKLFF
TRBD2	TRBV7-9	TRBJ2-7	many	TGTGCCAGCAGCTCAAGACTAGCGGCCTACGAGCAGTACTTC	CASSSRLAAYEQYF
TRBD2	TRBV5-6	TRBJ2-2	many	TGTGCCAGCTCTGCGGGACTAAGTACCGGGGAGCTGTTTTTT	CASSAGLSTGELFF
TRBD1	TRBV7-8	TRBJ2-3	many	TGTGCCAGCAGCTTAGTGGGGACAGCATTCACAGATACGCAGTATTTT	CASSLVGTAFTDTQYF
NA	TRBV28	TRBJ2-7	many	TGTGCCAGCAGTCCCCGGAACTCCTACGAGCAGTACTTC	CASSPRNSYEQYF
NA	TRBV7-3	TRBJ2-7	NA	TGTGCCAGCAGCCCCGGCTGGGGTTGGGAGCAGTACTTC	CASSPGWGWEQYF